The source of this T cell receptor beta chain is a study of identical twins. Each CDR3 protein gets one entry after TCRdb re-called the 5' RACE reads with MiXCR. This table has hundreds of thousands of distinct CDR3 sequences, around 6.9% appearing once. Healthy Caucasians provided all donations. The CDR3 sequence is 15 residues long. CDR1 is LGHDT, CDR2 YNNKEL, per germline (reference sequence). The V gene lost 5 bases and the J gene lost 0 bases, with 11 bases spanning the gap. The sample was also linked to a second study, of yellow fever vaccine responses in identical twins.

The rearrangement uses TRBV3-1 and TRBJ1-3, with no clear D. Input material: memory (CD45RO+) T cells sorted from blood. The clonotype comes from a woman younger than 35 in good health. CDR3: CASSTTPNSGNTIYF. The CDR3 bases are TGTGCCAGCAGCACGACCCCGAACTCTGGAAACACCATATATTTT.